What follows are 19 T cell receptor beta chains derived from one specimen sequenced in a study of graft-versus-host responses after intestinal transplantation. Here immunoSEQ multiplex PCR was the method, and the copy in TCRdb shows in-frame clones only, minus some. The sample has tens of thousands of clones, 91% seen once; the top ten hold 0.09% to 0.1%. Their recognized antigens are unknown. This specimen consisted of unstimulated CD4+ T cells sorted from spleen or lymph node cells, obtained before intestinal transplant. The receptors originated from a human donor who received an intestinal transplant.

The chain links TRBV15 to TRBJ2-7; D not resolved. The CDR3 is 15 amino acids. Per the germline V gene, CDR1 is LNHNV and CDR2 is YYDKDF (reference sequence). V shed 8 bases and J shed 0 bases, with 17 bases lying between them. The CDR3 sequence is CATANYGSSSYEQYF. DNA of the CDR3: TGTGCCACCGCGAACTACGGGTCCAGCTCCTACGAGCAGTACTTC.

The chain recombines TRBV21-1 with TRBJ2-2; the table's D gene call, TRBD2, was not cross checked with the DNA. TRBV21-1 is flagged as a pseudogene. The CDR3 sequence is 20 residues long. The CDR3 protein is CASSKVGLAGGQPNTGELFF. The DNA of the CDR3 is TGTGCCAGCAGCAAAGTCGGACTAGCGGGGGGACAGCCCAACACCGGGGAGCTGTTTTTT.

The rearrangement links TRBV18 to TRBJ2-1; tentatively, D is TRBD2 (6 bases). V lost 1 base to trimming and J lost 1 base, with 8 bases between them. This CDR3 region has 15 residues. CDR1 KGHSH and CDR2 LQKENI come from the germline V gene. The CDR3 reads CASSPLSGSYNEQFF. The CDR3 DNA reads TGTGCCAGCTCACCACTTAGCGGTTCCTACAATGAGCAGTTCTTC.

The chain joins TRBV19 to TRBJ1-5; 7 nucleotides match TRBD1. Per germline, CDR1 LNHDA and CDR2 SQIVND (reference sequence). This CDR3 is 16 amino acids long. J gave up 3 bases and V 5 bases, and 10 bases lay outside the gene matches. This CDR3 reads CASSPFEGALNQPQHF. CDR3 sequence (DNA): TGTGCCAGTAGTCCTTTCGAGGGGGCTCTCAATCAGCCCCAGCATTTT.

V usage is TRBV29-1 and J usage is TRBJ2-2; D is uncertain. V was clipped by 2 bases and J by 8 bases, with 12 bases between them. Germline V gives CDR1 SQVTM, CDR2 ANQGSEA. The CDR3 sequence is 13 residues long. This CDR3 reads CSVETSYRGELFF. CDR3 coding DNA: TGCAGCGTTGAAACGAGCTACCGAGGGGAGCTGTTTTTT.

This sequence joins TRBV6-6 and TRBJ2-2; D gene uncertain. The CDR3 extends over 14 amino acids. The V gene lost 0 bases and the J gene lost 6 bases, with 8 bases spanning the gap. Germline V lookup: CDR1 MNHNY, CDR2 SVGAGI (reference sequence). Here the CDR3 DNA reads TGTGCCAGCAGTTACTCGAGGAGCTCCGGGGAGCTGTTTTTT. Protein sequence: CASSYSRSSGELFF.

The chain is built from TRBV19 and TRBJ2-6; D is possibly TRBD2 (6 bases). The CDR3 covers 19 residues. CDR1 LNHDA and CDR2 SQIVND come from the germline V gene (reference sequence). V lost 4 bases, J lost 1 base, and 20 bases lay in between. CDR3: CASSTMRSGGPSGANVLTF. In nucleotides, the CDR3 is TGTGCCAGTAGTACAATGAGATCCGGGGGTCCGTCTGGGGCCAACGTCCTGACTTTC.

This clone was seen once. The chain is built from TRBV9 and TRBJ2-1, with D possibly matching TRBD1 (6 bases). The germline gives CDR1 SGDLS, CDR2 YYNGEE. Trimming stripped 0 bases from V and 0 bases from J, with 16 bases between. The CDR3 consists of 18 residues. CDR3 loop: CASSVALGATGSYNEQFF. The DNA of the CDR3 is TGTGCCAGCAGCGTAGCCCTGGGGGCTACAGGCTCCTACAATGAGCAGTTCTTC.

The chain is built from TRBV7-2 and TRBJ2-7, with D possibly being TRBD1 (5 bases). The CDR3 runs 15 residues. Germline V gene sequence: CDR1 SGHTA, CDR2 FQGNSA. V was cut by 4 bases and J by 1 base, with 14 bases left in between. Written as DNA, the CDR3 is TGTGCCAGCAGCTCCCGTAGGCAGGGATCCTACGAGCAGTACTTC. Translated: CASSSRRQGSYEQYF.

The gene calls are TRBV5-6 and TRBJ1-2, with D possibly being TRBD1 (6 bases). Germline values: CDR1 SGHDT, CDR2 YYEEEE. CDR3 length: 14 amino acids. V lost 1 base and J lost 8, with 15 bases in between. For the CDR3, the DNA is TGTGCCAGCAGCTTGCCTTACAGGGCGGAGGGCTACACCTTC. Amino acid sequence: CASSLPYRAEGYTF.

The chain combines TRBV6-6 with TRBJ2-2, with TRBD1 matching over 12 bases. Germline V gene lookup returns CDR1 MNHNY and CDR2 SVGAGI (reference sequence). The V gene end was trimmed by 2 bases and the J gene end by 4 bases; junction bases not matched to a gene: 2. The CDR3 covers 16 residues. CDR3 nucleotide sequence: TGTGCCAGCAGTTACCCGGGACAGGGGGCCACCGGGGAGCTGTTTTTT. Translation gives CASSYPGQGATGELFF.

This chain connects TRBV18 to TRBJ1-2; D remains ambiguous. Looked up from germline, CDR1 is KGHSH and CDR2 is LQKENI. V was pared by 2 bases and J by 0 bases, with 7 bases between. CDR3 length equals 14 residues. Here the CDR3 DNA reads TGTGCCAGCTCACCAGACGGAGCTAACTATGGCTACACCTTC. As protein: CASSPDGANYGYTF.

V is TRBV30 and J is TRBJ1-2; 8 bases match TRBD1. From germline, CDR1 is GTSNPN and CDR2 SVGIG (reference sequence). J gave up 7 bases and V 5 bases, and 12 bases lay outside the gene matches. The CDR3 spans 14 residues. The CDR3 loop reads CAWGVDRGVTGYTF. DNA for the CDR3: TGTGCCTGGGGAGTTGACAGGGGAGTTACTGGCTACACCTTC.

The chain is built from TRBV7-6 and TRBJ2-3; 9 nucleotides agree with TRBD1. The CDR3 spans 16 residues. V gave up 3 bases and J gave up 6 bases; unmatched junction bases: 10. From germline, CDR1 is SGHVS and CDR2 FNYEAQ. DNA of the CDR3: TGTGCCAGCAGCTTTGGCCGGGACAGGGCTCTGGATACGCAGTATTTT. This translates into CASSFGRDRALDTQYF.

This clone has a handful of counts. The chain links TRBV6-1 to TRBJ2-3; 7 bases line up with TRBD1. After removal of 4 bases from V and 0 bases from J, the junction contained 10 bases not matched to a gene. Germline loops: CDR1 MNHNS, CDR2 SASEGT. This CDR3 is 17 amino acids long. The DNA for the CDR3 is TGTGCCAGCAGTGCGGACTTAGGGGGCACCAGCACAGATACGCAGTATTTT. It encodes CASSADLGGTSTDTQYF.

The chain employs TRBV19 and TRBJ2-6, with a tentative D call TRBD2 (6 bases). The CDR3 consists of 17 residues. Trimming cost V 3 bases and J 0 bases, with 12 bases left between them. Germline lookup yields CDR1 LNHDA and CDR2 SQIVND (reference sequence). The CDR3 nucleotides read TGTGCCAGTAGTATCGGGGGTCGCAGCTCTGGGGCCAACGTCCTGACTTTC. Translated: CASSIGGRSSGANVLTF.

The CDR3 here is CASSPLAGRVNIQYF. Here the CDR3 DNA reads TGTGCCAGCTCACCGCTCGCGGGACGGGTAAACATTCAGTACTTC. This sequence joins TRBV18 and TRBJ2-4, with a weak D call TRBD2 (6 bases). CDR1 is KGHSH and CDR2 is LQKENI in the germline V gene. CDR3 length: 15 amino acids. V was cut by 3 bases and J by 6 bases, with 15 bases left in between.

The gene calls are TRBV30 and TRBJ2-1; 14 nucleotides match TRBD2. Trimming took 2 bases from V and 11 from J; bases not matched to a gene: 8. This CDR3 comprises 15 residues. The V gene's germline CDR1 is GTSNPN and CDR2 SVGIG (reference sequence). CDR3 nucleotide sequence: TGTGCCTGGAGTTTAACGACTAGCGGGGGGGCGAAGCAGTTCTTC. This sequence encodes CAWSLTTSGGAKQFF. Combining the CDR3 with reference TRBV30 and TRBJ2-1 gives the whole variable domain SQTIHQWPATLVQPVGSPLSLECTVEGTSNPNLYWYRQAAGRGLQLLFYSVGIGQISSEVPQNLSASRPQDRQFILSSKKLLLSDSGFYLCAWSLTTSGGAKQFFGPGTRLTVL.

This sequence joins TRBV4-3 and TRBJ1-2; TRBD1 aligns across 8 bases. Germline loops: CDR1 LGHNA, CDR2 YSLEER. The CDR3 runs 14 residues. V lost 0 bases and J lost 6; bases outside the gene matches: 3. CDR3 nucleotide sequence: TGCGCCAGCAGCCAAGATCGCAGGGGGCATGGCTACACCTTC. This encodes CASSQDRRGHGYTF.